A selection of T cell receptor beta chains follows, all from one sample in a study of T cells in Graves' hyperthyroidism and ophthalmopathy. Each CDR3 protein gets one entry after TCRdb re-called the multiplex PCR reads with MiXCR. Of fewer than 250,000 distinct CDR3 sequences listed, about a sixth are singletons. Material: blood. Receptors were obtained from a woman aged 18-29 years with Graves' ophthalmopathy. The conserved cysteine and the conserved F or W are not part of the CDR3 here.

j_call v_call cdr3_aa
TRBJ2-7 TRBV15 ATSRGGTGEHEQY
TRBJ2-1 TRBV7-6 SSGDVNNEQF
TRBJ2-7 TRBV28 ASSPPSGAYEQY
TRBJ2-5 TRBV2 ASGDRLATNQETQY
TRBJ2-1 TRBV28 ASSEYPSDQIQF
TRBJ2-7 TRBV6-5 ASSYRLDHYEQY
TRBJ2-3 TRBV12-5 ASGPGLDSDTQY
TRBJ2-1 TRBV20-1 SARSHSASGRWNEQF
TRBJ1-1 TRBV2 ASSGVSGGSTEAF
TRBJ2-1 TRBV9 ASSGGGRRGNEQF
TRBJ2-7 TRBV20-1 SAERENYEQY
TRBJ2-5 TRBV10-3 AISENPGLATETQY
TRBJ2-1 TRBV20-1 SAHHSAYNEQF
TRBJ2-7 TRBV19 ASRLIGTATYEQY
TRBJ2-7 TRBV6-1 ASSPADNLGAYEQY